The 31 T cell receptor beta chains in this list originate from one sample, sequenced in a study of T cell changes during pregnancy in multiple sclerosis. TCRdb keeps only in-frame clones here, not all; method: immunoSEQ multiplex PCR. This sample has under 80,000 clones, with approximately 94% found just once. Sequencing used peripheral blood, obtained in the third trimester of pregnancy. The receptors originated from a female donor with multiple sclerosis, enrolled in a pregnancy study.

This clone was seen only once. The chain links TRBV30 to TRBJ1-1, with D perhaps TRBD1 (5 bases). Germline V lookup: CDR1 GTSNPN, CDR2 SVGIG (reference sequence). Trimming took 0 bases from V and 10 from J, leaving 15 bases between them. This CDR3 comprises 13 residues. CDR3 in amino acids: CAWSVDQGLVAFF. The CDR3 coding sequence is TGTGCCTGGAGTGTAGACCAGGGTTTGGTAGCTTTCTTT.

The rearrangement links TRBV9 to TRBJ2-5; TRBD2 agrees at 10 bases. The CDR3 has 15 amino acids. CDR1 SGDLS and CDR2 YYNGEE come from the germline V gene. The V gene end was trimmed by 3 bases and the J gene end by 5 bases; junction bases not matched to a gene: 7. The CDR3 DNA is TGTGCCAGCAGCGGCGGGGGACTAGCGCGTGAGACCCAGTACTTC. This sequence encodes CASSGGGLARETQYF. Variable domain in full (rest from reference TRBV9 and TRBJ2-5): DSGVTQTPKHLITATGQRVTLRCSPRSGDLSVYWYQQSLDQGLQFLIQYYNGEERAKGNILERFSAQQFPDLHSELNLSSLELGDSALYFCASSGGGLARETQYFGPGTRLLVL.

V usage is TRBV2 and J usage is TRBJ2-2; 8 positions agree with TRBD1. Trimming cost V 6 bases and J 6 bases; bases outside gene matches: 6. Germline CDR1 and CDR2: SNHLY and FYNNEI. This CDR3 has 14 residues. The CDR3 DNA sequence: TGTGCCAGCAGCGGACAGGGCGTATCCGGGGAGCTGTTTTTT. It encodes CASSGQGVSGELFF.

This clone has only one observation. The chain has TRBV4-1 and TRBJ2-3; the match to TRBD2 covers 8 bases. V shed 1 base and J 6 bases; nucleotides not matched to a gene: 12. Germline loops: CDR1 MGHRA, CDR2 YSYEKL. CDR3 length: 17 residues. The CDR3 is CASSQGSAGGARDTQYF. CDR3 DNA sequence: TGCGCCAGCAGCCAAGGAAGTGCCGGGGGGGCTAGGGATACGCAGTATTTT.

The chain is built from TRBV30 and TRBJ2-5; tentatively, D is TRBD2 (6 bases). The germline V gene has CDR1 GTSNPN and CDR2 SVGIG (reference sequence). V dropped 4 bases and J dropped 5 bases, with 8 bases sitting between them. This CDR3 has 11 amino acids. CDR3 DNA sequence: TGTGCCTGGATCCGGGAGGAGACCCAGTACTTC. It translates to CAWIREETQYF.

The chain joins TRBV5-1 to TRBJ1-2; 7 nucleotides line up with TRBD1. With V trimmed by 4 bases and J by 4 bases, 13 bases remained unmatched. The CDR3 has 16 amino acids. CDR1 SGHRS and CDR2 YFSETQ come from the germline V gene. The CDR3 coding sequence is TGCGCCAGCAGCCGGATACCAGGGGGAAATTGCTATGGCTACACCTTC. Translated: CASSRIPGGNCYGYTF.

Only one count was recorded for this clone. The rearrangement links TRBV2 to TRBJ2-1; TRBD1 might be the D (5 bases). Germline lookup yields CDR1 SNHLY and CDR2 FYNNEI. The V end lost 4 bases, the J end lost 8 bases, and 12 bases lay between the germline ends. The CDR3 spans 13 residues. The CDR3 coding sequence is TGTGCCAGCAGTGGGGGCCTAGGAGATGAGCAGTTCTTC. This gives the protein CASSGGLGDEQFF.

This sequence joins TRBV18 and TRBJ2-7, with D perhaps TRBD1 (5 bases). The V and J ends lost 8 bases and 2 bases respectively, with 13 bases between them. Germline loops: CDR1 KGHSH, CDR2 LQKENI. The CDR3 consists of 13 residues. The CDR3 region is CASQNRLTYEQYF. CDR3 in DNA: TGTGCCAGCCAAAACAGGTTAACCTACGAGCAGTACTTC.

The rearrangement uses TRBV7-3 and TRBJ1-1; TRBD1 matches at 9 bases. The CDR3 is 17 residues long. Losses at the gene ends were 2 bases for V and 6 bases for J; bases not matched to a gene: 13. Germline V gene lookup returns CDR1 SGHTA and CDR2 FQGTGA. The DNA of the CDR3 is TGTGCCAGCAGCTTATACCCTACAGGGGGCGCAGGTGCTGAAGCTTTCTTT. This codes for CASSLYPTGGAGAEAFF.

The gene calls are TRBV7-2 and TRBJ2-3; 7 positions match TRBD1. The V and J ends lost 4 bases and 9 bases, in that order; junction bases with no gene match: 7. CDR1 and CDR2 (germline): SGHTA, FQGNSA. This CDR3 comprises 13 residues. The CDR3 DNA reads as TGTGCCAGCAGCTCACGACAGGGAACCACGCAGTATTTT. It yields the protein CASSSRQGTTQYF.

This clone was observed a single time. This chain connects TRBV30 to TRBJ1-5; 8 positions match TRBD1. Germline V lookup: CDR1 GTSNPN, CDR2 SVGIG (reference sequence). The V gene end was trimmed by 4 bases and the J gene end by 9 bases; junction bases not matched to a gene: 8. The CDR3 runs 13 residues. This chain's CDR3 is CAWNTGGGGPQHF. The CDR3 bases are TGTGCCTGGAATACAGGGGGGGGAGGGCCCCAGCATTTT.

The chain is built from TRBV9 and TRBJ1-3, with D possibly matching TRBD1 (5 bases). Germline values: CDR1 SGDLS, CDR2 YYNGEE. The CDR3 sequence is 14 residues long. The V end lost 0 bases, the J end lost 4 bases, and 8 bases lay between the germline ends. The CDR3 DNA is TGTGCCAGCAGCGTAGTAGGGGCGGGAAACACCATATATTTT. Amino acid sequence: CASSVVGAGNTIYF.

Only one count was recorded for this clone. The chain joins TRBV28 to TRBJ1-3; 7 nucleotides line up with TRBD1. CDR1 is MDHEN, CDR2 SYDVKM, per germline. V was clipped by 4 bases and J by 0 bases; unmatched bases: 6. The CDR3 loop spans 16 amino acids. The CDR3 region has the DNA TGTGCCAGCAGTTCGGGGACAGAAATCTCTGGAAACACCATATATTTT. Amino acid sequence: CASSSGTEISGNTIYF.

The chain has TRBV7-2 and TRBJ2-7; 9 positions agree with TRBD1. The V segment lost 5 bases and the J segment 2 bases; nucleotides outside the gene matches: 7. The germline CDR1 and CDR2 sequences are SGHTA and FQGNSA. The CDR3 length is 15 residues. In nucleotides, the CDR3 is TGTGCCAGCAGCCCGGGACAGGGAGGAACCTACGAGCAGTACTTC. Translated, it gives CASSPGQGGTYEQYF.

The DNA of the CDR3 is TGTGCCAGCAGCCCCTCAGGGACTAACTATGGCTACACCTTC. Translated, it gives CASSPSGTNYGYTF. This chain links TRBV7-8 with TRBJ1-2; possible D gene TRBD1, 5 bases. Per germline, CDR1 SGHVS and CDR2 FQNEAQ. This CDR3 spans 14 amino acids. V lost 5 bases, J lost 0 bases, and 10 bases lay in between.

This chain uses TRBV6-1 with TRBJ2-7, with 7 positions matching TRBD1. The V gene's germline CDR1 is MNHNS and CDR2 SASEGT. The CDR3 is 16 amino acids. Unmatched junction bases numbered 8, after V lost 2 bases and J lost 1 base. DNA of the CDR3: TGTGCCAGCAGTGAATATCAGGGGGTGCCGTCCTACGAGCAGTACTTC. This sequence encodes CASSEYQGVPSYEQYF.

The rearrangement uses TRBV19 and TRBJ1-5, with TRBD1 identical over 9 bases. This CDR3 is 15 amino acids long. Looked up from germline, CDR1 is LNHDA and CDR2 is SQIVND (reference sequence). V lost 6 bases to trimming and J lost 7 bases; unmatched junction nucleotides: 10. CDR3 bases: TGTGCCAGTAGGGGCTCGGGACAGGGAAACCAGCCCCAGCATTTT. Its protein product is CASRGSGQGNQPQHF.

The gene calls are TRBV14 and TRBJ2-5; D is uncertain. Germline lookup yields CDR1 SGHDN and CDR2 FVKESK. The CDR3 is made up of 13 amino acids. Deletions cut 1 base from V and 5 bases from J, with 8 bases between. The CDR3 DNA is TGTGCCAGCAGCCAAGCGGGTGCGGAGACCCAGTACTTC. Translated: CASSQAGAETQYF. The full variable domain, with the rest looked up from reference TRBV14 and TRBJ2-5, is EAGVTQFPSHSVIEKGQTVTLRCDPISGHDNLYWYRRVMGKEIKFLLHFVKESKQDESGMPNNRFLAERTGGTYSTLKVQPAELEDSGVYFCASSQAGAETQYFGPGTRLLVL.

The chain employs TRBV9 and TRBJ1-4; 10 positions agree with TRBD1. CDR1 SGDLS and CDR2 YYNGEE come from the germline V gene. The J segment lost 5 bases and the V segment lost 4 bases, leaving 5 bases of the junction unmatched. This CDR3 contains 15 residues. CDR3 loop: CASSSRTGGNEKLFF. In DNA, the CDR3 is TGTGCCAGCAGCTCTCGGACAGGGGGGAATGAAAAACTGTTTTTT. Looking up the rest from reference TRBV9 and TRBJ1-4 gives the full variable domain: DSGVTQTPKHLITATGQRVTLRCSPRSGDLSVYWYQQSLDQGLQFLIQYYNGEERAKGNILERFSAQQFPDLHSELNLSSLELGDSALYFCASSSRTGGNEKLFFGSGTQLSVL.

The gene calls are TRBV2 and TRBJ1-5; 7 nucleotides agree with TRBD1. CDR1 and CDR2 from the germline V gene are SNHLY and FYNNEI. Germline trimming cut 5 bases from V and 0 bases from J; bases unmatched to any gene: 4. This CDR3 contains 15 residues. DNA for the CDR3: TGTGCCAGCAGTTACAGGGGTTATAGCAATCAGCCCCAGCATTTT. Encoded protein: CASSYRGYSNQPQHF.

The rearrangement links TRBV7-2 to TRBJ2-7; no clear D. Looked up from germline, CDR1 is SGHTA and CDR2 is FQGNSA. The CDR3 contains 15 residues. V was trimmed by 1 base and J by 3 bases, leaving 13 bases between them. CDR3 in amino acids: CASSLGLAEIYEQYF. DNA of the CDR3: TGTGCCAGCAGCTTAGGGTTGGCGGAGATCTACGAGCAGTACTTC.

The table lists this clone with a few counts. This chain uses TRBV19 with TRBJ2-5; unclear D gene. Germline-derived CDR1 and CDR2 are LNHDA and SQIVND (reference sequence). The CDR3 runs to 15 residues. The V and J ends lost 6 bases and 5 bases respectively, with 19 bases between them. Here the CDR3 DNA reads TGTGCCAGTAGCGCCGGGTCTAGGCCGGGTGAGACCCAGTACTTC. It encodes CASSAGSRPGETQYF.

V usage is TRBV20-1 and J usage is TRBJ2-1; no firm D call. Germline lookup yields CDR1 DFQATT and CDR2 SNEGSKA (reference sequence). This CDR3 is 11 amino acids long. Between the trimmed V and J ends, which lost 3 bases and 6 bases, there was a span of 6 bases. The CDR3 reads CSASGPNEQFF. The CDR3 region has the DNA TGCAGTGCTAGTGGGCCCAATGAGCAGTTCTTC.

The chain links TRBV7-9 to TRBJ2-5; D might be TRBD2 (7 bases). The CDR3 is made up of 15 amino acids. CDR1 and CDR2 from the germline V gene are SEHNR and FQNEAQ (reference sequence). Trimming pared 3 bases from V and 5 bases from J, leaving 16 bases between. The CDR3 region is CASSLKGGDVETQYF. DNA of the CDR3: TGTGCCAGCAGCTTGAAAGGGGGGGATGTGGAGACCCAGTACTTC.

The rearrangement uses TRBV7-2 and TRBJ1-2, with a weak D call TRBD1 (5 bases). Trimming stripped 4 bases from V and 7 bases from J, with 16 bases between. This CDR3 is built from 14 residues. Germline CDR1 SGHTA, CDR2 FQGNSA. Here the CDR3 reads CASSSQWQGSGYTF. The CDR3 DNA sequence: TGTGCCAGCAGCTCCCAGTGGCAGGGCTCTGGCTACACCTTC.

This chain links TRBV7-9 with TRBJ1-5; D unclear. The V gene's germline CDR1 is SEHNR and CDR2 FQNEAQ (reference sequence). CDR3 length: 12 amino acids. Trimming cost V 6 bases and J 0 bases, with 3 bases left between them. The CDR3 bases are TGTGCCAGCAGTCGTAGCAATCAGCCCCAGCATTTT. Amino acids: CASSRSNQPQHF.

V and J are TRBV6-5 and TRBJ1-2, with D tentatively TRBD1 (6 bases). The ends were cut back, 6 bases at V and 6 bases at J, with 17 bases in the middle. Germline CDR1 MNHEY, CDR2 SVGAGI. There are 14 residues in the CDR3. The CDR3 is CASSKKGGQNGYTF. CDR3 sequence (DNA): TGTGCCAGCAGCAAAAAGGGGGGGCAGAATGGCTACACCTTC.

The rearrangement joins TRBV5-6 to TRBJ1-2; 10 nucleotides line up with TRBD1. Germline CDR1 SGHDT, CDR2 YYEEEE. Trimming took 2 bases from V and 8 from J; bases not matched to a gene: 6. This CDR3 region has 14 residues. In DNA form, the CDR3 reads TGTGCCAGCAGCTTTACTGACAGGGGGCGAGGCTACACCTTC. Its protein is CASSFTDRGRGYTF.

The chain uses TRBV4-1 and TRBJ2-7, with 8 bases identical to TRBD2. The CDR3 runs 16 residues. The germline gives CDR1 MGHRA, CDR2 YSYEKL. V shed 7 bases and J 2 bases; nucleotides not matched to a gene: 13. The CDR3 DNA reads TGCGCCAGCACCCCGACTTTGCGGGGGGCCGCCTACGAGCAGTACTTC. Encoded protein: CASTPTLRGAAYEQYF.

This clone appeared once. CDR3 DNA: TGTGCCAGCAGTTTAGGGCAGGGCTTAGGCGAGCAGTACTTC. This gives the protein CASSLGQGLGEQYF. The chain is built from TRBV27 and TRBJ2-7; possible D gene TRBD1, 5 bases. The CDR3 contains 14 residues. Deletions cut 2 bases from V and 6 bases from J, with 14 bases between. Per germline, CDR1 MNHEY and CDR2 SMNVEV (reference sequence).

The table lists this clone with a count of one. The genes are TRBV7-3 and TRBJ2-1, with 10 bases matching TRBD2. Germline assignment: CDR1 SGHTA and CDR2 FQGTGA. The CDR3 sequence is 15 residues long. With V trimmed by 3 bases and J by 7 bases, 6 bases remained unmatched. CDR3 residues: CASSLIGLAVNEQFF. CDR3 nucleotides: TGTGCCAGCAGCTTGATCGGACTAGCGGTAAATGAGCAGTTCTTC.